This T cell receptor beta chain comes out of a study of CXCR3-negative and CXCR3-positive naive CD8 T cells. Remarks on this clonotype: Its antigen is undetermined.

Regarding the study as a whole: Naive cells positive for CXCR3 carried more hydrophobic TRB CDR3s than CXCR3-negative ones.

The authors gated naive CD8+ T cells as CD45RO-CCR7+CD27+CD95-. 5' RACE that incorporated UMI labels was used to prepare the TRB cDNA libraries. TCRdb derives one entry per CDR3 protein from the 5' RACE reads, leaving out DNA. Recorded for this sample: about 5,800 distinct CDR3 sequences. The sequenced sample was naive CXCR3+ CD8+ T cells from blood. Subset indicated: CD45RO-CCR7+CD27+CD95- naive CD8+ T cells expressing CXCR3 (TNR3+). The source of this sequence is a human donor in good health. Some clones in this sample may be carry-over from other donors' samples.

The chain's CDR3 is CAISEVNTEAFF. The chain recombines TRBV10-3 with TRBJ1-1. The CDR3 consists of 12 residues. The germline V gene has CDR1 ENHRY and CDR2 SYGVKD.